These 30 T cell receptor beta chains share one sample of origin, sequenced in a study of cytomegalovirus exposure and HLA in healthy donors. PCR amplification relied on 60 Vbeta primers (plus 13 Jbeta primers). Clones were read by immunoSEQ multiplex PCR, and TCRdb kept only the in-frame ones, dropping some. In the table there are 150,000 to 180,000 clones, 75% to 85% of which are singletons. What was sequenced was PBMCs. All receptors derive from a woman in her forties in good health and CMV-seropositive.

This chain links TRBV5-6 with TRBJ1-2; 10 bases fit TRBD1. From germline, CDR1 is SGHDT and CDR2 YYEEEE. With 0 bases clipped from V and 8 bases from J, the junction kept 4 bases outside the gene matches. This CDR3 is built from 14 residues. The CDR3 nucleotides read TGTGCCAGCAGCTTGGGACAGGGGGCGGAAGGCTACACCTTC. Residues: CASSLGQGAEGYTF.

V usage is TRBV5-8 and J usage is TRBJ2-1, with D tentatively TRBD1 (6 bases). CDR1 and CDR2 (germline): SGHTS, YDEGEE. There are 12 residues in the CDR3. V lost 6 bases and J 7 bases, leaving 11 bases between the germline ends. The CDR3 protein is CASTQGLNEQFF. CDR3 coding DNA: TGTGCCAGCACACAGGGCTTAAATGAGCAGTTCTTC.

V gene TRBV5-1 combines with J gene TRBJ2-7, with 15 bases that match TRBD2. Germline CDR1 is SGHRS and CDR2 is YFSETQ. CDR3 size: 17 residues. Trimming removed 0 bases from V and 0 bases from J; junction bases left unmatched: 1. CDR3 sequence: CASSLGTSGRASYEQYF. CDR3 bases: TGCGCCAGCAGCTTGGGGACTAGCGGGAGGGCCTCCTACGAGCAGTACTTC.

The genes are TRBV28 and TRBJ2-7, with 13 bases matching TRBD2. Germline lookup yields CDR1 MDHEN and CDR2 SYDVKM. The CDR3 is 17 amino acids. V was clipped by 6 bases and J by 4 bases; unmatched bases: 12. CDR3 sequence reads: CASRRGGTSGMGYEQYF. The CDR3 DNA sequence: TGTGCCAGCAGGAGAGGGGGGACTAGCGGGATGGGATACGAGCAGTACTTC.

This chain uses TRBV13 with TRBJ2-3; D might be TRBD1 (6 bases). The length of the CDR3 is 15 residues. Between the trimmed V and J ends, which lost 5 bases and 3 bases, there was a span of 15 bases. Germline CDR1 reads PRHDT; CDR2 reads FYEKMQ (reference sequence). This CDR3 is CASSPRGRTTDTQYF. CDR3 in DNA: TGTGCCAGCAGCCCTAGGGGGAGAACTACAGATACGCAGTATTTT.

The rearrangement uses TRBV19 and TRBJ2-2; D gene unclear. Germline CDR1 reads LNHDA; CDR2 reads SQIVND (reference sequence). The CDR3 loop spans 15 amino acids. V was clipped by 3 bases and J by 1 base, with 9 bases between them. CDR3 protein: CASSILPGNTGELFF. Written as DNA, the CDR3 is TGTGCCAGTAGTATCCTTCCGGGGAACACCGGGGAGCTGTTTTTT.

The chain recombines TRBV2 with TRBJ1-3, with D possibly being TRBD1 (5 bases). Germline assignment: CDR1 SNHLY and CDR2 FYNNEI. The CDR3 contains 14 residues. The V and J ends lost 5 bases and 0 bases respectively, with 8 bases between them. For the CDR3, the DNA is TGTGCCAGCAGTAGGACAAACTCTGGAAACACCATATATTTT. It encodes CASSRTNSGNTIYF.

V and J are TRBV9 and TRBJ2-1; D is perhaps TRBD2 (6 bases). V gave up 0 bases and J gave up 4 bases, with 11 bases separating them. The CDR3 runs 15 residues. Germline V lookup: CDR1 SGDLS, CDR2 YYNGEE. CDR3 DNA: TGTGCCAGCAGCGTAGCGGGAGCGGGTTACAATGAGCAGTTCTTC. Its translation: CASSVAGAGYNEQFF.

J is TRBJ1-5 and V is TRBV28, with 9 bases aligning to TRBD1. V was clipped by 5 bases and J by 6 bases; unmatched bases: 8. CDR3 length equals 15 residues. Germline CDR1 MDHEN, CDR2 SYDVKM. CDR3 DNA: TGTGCCAGCAGTGGAACCGGGACAGGGACTCAGCCCCAGCATTTT. Protein product: CASSGTGTGTQPQHF.

The chain employs TRBV5-1 and TRBJ1-1, with D possibly being TRBD1 (6 bases). The germline CDR1 and CDR2 sequences are SGHRS and YFSETQ. The CDR3 sequence is 17 residues long. V was shortened by 0 bases and J by 1 base, with 16 bases between the two germline ends. The CDR3 nucleotides are TGCGCCAGCAGCTTGGTTTCCGGACAGAGATCGAACACTGAAGCTTTCTTT. Translating it yields CASSLVSGQRSNTEAFF.

The chain couples TRBV6-1 to TRBJ1-2; 8 bases line up with TRBD1. This CDR3 has 13 amino acids. The germline V gene has CDR1 MNHNS and CDR2 SASEGT. The V segment lost 5 bases and the J segment 6 bases; nucleotides outside the gene matches: 5. The CDR3 loop is CASSRTGLNGYTF. CDR3 DNA: TGTGCCAGCAGTCGGACAGGGTTGAATGGCTACACCTTC.

The V call is TRBV29-1, the J call TRBJ2-5; 13 bases match TRBD2. With 4 bases clipped from V and 3 bases from J, the junction kept 2 bases outside the gene matches. Germline CDR1 SQVTM, CDR2 ANQGSEA. The CDR3 extends over 14 amino acids. The CDR3 sequence is CSVGGLAGKETQYF. CDR3 sequence (DNA): TGCAGCGTTGGGGGACTAGCGGGAAAAGAGACCCAGTACTTC.

The rearrangement uses TRBV19 and TRBJ1-5, with 8 positions matching TRBD1. Trimming took 1 base from V and 2 from J; bases not matched to a gene: 7. The CDR3 has 17 amino acids. Germline CDR1 LNHDA, CDR2 SQIVND (reference sequence). DNA for the CDR3: TGTGCCAGTAGTATAGCGACAGGGGCTAGGGGCAATCAGCCCCAGCATTTT. This gives the protein CASSIATGARGNQPQHF.

This clone has more than one count but fewer than ten. The V call is TRBV2, the J call TRBJ2-1, with a possible D match to TRBD2 (6 bases). The V gene's germline CDR1 is SNHLY and CDR2 FYNNEI. The V and J ends lost 5 bases and 11 bases respectively, with 10 bases between them. The CDR3 covers 11 residues. Here the CDR3 reads CASSPGTQQFF. CDR3 bases: TGTGCCAGCAGTCCCGGGACTCAGCAGTTCTTC.

The rearrangement uses TRBV2 and TRBJ1-5; D gene ambiguous. The ends were cut back, 7 bases at V and 4 bases at J, with 11 bases in the middle. Germline assignment: CDR1 SNHLY and CDR2 FYNNEI. This CDR3 contains 13 residues. The CDR3 here is CASTSEQNQPQHF. Written as DNA, the CDR3 is TGTGCCAGCACCTCGGAGCAGAATCAGCCCCAGCATTTT.

In regard to this clone: A read error may account for a junction end that differs from germline. Other nucleotide sequences from this sample produce the same CDR3. V is TRBV5-1 and J is TRBJ2-7; 12 positions agree with TRBD2. Germline V lookup: CDR1 SGHRS, CDR2 YFSETQ. This CDR3 is built from 16 residues. This chain's CDR3 is CASSPGGLAGCYEQYF. Here the CDR3 DNA reads TGCGCCAGCAGCCCGGGAGGACTAGCGGGATGCTACGAGCAATACTTC.

The V call is TRBV30, the J call TRBJ2-3; 9 bases are shared with TRBD2. Germline CDR1 reads GTSNPN; CDR2 reads SVGIG (reference sequence). The CDR3 spans 15 residues. With 0 bases clipped from V and 5 bases from J, the junction kept 6 bases outside the gene matches. The CDR3 loop reads CAWSVAGGSGDTQYF. The CDR3, as DNA: TGTGCCTGGAGTGTGGCGGGAGGGTCGGGAGATACGCAGTATTTT.

The genes are TRBV7-3 and TRBJ2-1; perhaps TRBD2 as D (5 bases). Germline assignment: CDR1 SGHTA and CDR2 FQGTGA. V was trimmed by 2 bases and J by 7 bases, leaving 12 bases between them. The CDR3 contains 14 residues. The DNA for the CDR3 is TGTGCCAGCAGCTTAGCAGGAGGTGGGAATGAGCAGTTCTTC. It is translated as CASSLAGGGNEQFF.

As DNA, the CDR3 is TGTGCCAGCAGCTTAGTACCCGCTCTACATGAGCAGTTCTTC. This codes for CASSLVPALHEQFF. The chain has TRBV7-8 and TRBJ2-1; D gene unclear. The germline V gene encodes CDR1 SGHVS and CDR2 FQNEAQ. Trimming took off 1 base at V and 8 bases at J, with 12 bases between the two ends. This CDR3 contains 14 residues.

The chain joins TRBV4-1 to TRBJ1-5; 9 nucleotides align to TRBD1. V gave up 2 bases and J gave up 7 bases; unmatched junction bases: 6. Germline values: CDR1 MGHRA, CDR2 YSYEKL. CDR3 length: 15 amino acids. The CDR3 nucleotides read TGCGCCAGCAGCCAACGGACAGGGGAATTGCAGCCCCAGCATTTT. Protein product: CASSQRTGELQPQHF.

The chain combines TRBV7-8 with TRBJ2-7, with 8 bases identical to TRBD1. The CDR3 has 14 residues. Unmatched junction bases numbered 4, after V lost 1 base and J lost 5 bases. Germline lookup yields CDR1 SGHVS and CDR2 FQNEAQ. In DNA form, the CDR3 reads TGTGCCAGCAGCTTAGGACAGGGGACCGACGAGCAGTACTTC. It codes for CASSLGQGTDEQYF. The whole variable domain, filled in from reference TRBV7-8 and TRBJ2-7, reads GAGVSQSPRYKVAKRGQDVALRCDPISGHVSLFWYQQALGQGPEFLTYFQNEAQLDKSGLPSDRFFAERPEGSVSTLKIQRTQQEDSAVYLCASSLGQGTDEQYFGPGTRLTVT.

The chain employs TRBV27 and TRBJ1-1, with D possibly TRBD1 on 5 matching bases. CDR3 length: 15 amino acids. Germline assignment: CDR1 MNHEY and CDR2 SMNVEV (reference sequence). V dropped 5 bases and J dropped 1 base, with 14 bases sitting between them. CDR3 DNA sequence: TGTGCCAGCAGTCCCCGTGACAGTCCGAACACTGAAGCTTTCTTT. This gives the protein CASSPRDSPNTEAFF.

As regards this clone: The sample contains more than one DNA sequence encoding this CDR3. The chain couples TRBV30 to TRBJ2-5; possibly TRBD1 for D (5 bases). V was cut by 8 bases and J by 5 bases, with 18 bases left in between. Germline loops: CDR1 GTSNPN, CDR2 SVGIG (reference sequence). CDR3 length: 13 amino acids. The CDR3: CAGWGDIQETQYF. The CDR3 nucleotides read TGTGCCGGATGGGGCGATATCCAGGAGACCCAGTACTTC.

J is TRBJ1-1 and V is TRBV6-1, with 10 bases lining up with TRBD1. The CDR3 length is 14 residues. The germline gives CDR1 MNHNS, CDR2 SASEGT. Trimming removed 6 bases from V and 7 bases from J; junction bases left unmatched: 8. The CDR3 region has the DNA TGTGCCAGCAGAAACCGGGACAGGGGTGTTGAAGCTTTCTTT. The encoded protein is CASRNRDRGVEAFF.

This clone was seen more than once but under ten times. This rearrangement joins TRBV10-1 to TRBJ2-1, with 9 bases that match TRBD1. Germline CDR1 and CDR2: WNHNN and SYGVQD (reference sequence). CDR3 length: 15 residues. The trim removed 3 bases at V and 6 bases at J, leaving 6 bases unmatched. CDR3 nucleotide sequence: TGCGCCAGCAGTGAAAGAGACAGGGGGTCCAATGAGCAGTTCTTC. It yields the protein CASSERDRGSNEQFF.

This clone turned up a few times. The V call is TRBV9, the J call TRBJ2-5; tentatively, D is TRBD2 (6 bases). Per the germline V gene, CDR1 is SGDLS and CDR2 is YYNGEE. This CDR3 spans 15 amino acids. The ends were cut back, 3 bases at V and 4 bases at J, with 16 bases in the middle. This CDR3 reads CASSGGVSVGETQYF. CDR3 coding DNA: TGTGCCAGCAGCGGGGGGGTAAGCGTAGGAGAGACCCAGTACTTC.

The chain uses TRBV10-1 and TRBJ2-2; D is possibly TRBD2 (5 bases). CDR1 WNHNN and CDR2 SYGVQD come from the germline V gene (reference sequence). The CDR3 has 13 residues. The V end was cut by 6 bases, the J end by 5 bases, with 10 bases between. The CDR3 protein is CASSGIVTGELFF. Written as DNA, the CDR3 is TGCGCCAGCAGCGGGATAGTTACCGGGGAGCTGTTTTTT.

The chain combines TRBV11-2 with TRBJ2-7, with TRBD1 as a possible D gene (6 bases). Germline CDR1 SGHAT, CDR2 FQNNGV. The CDR3 is 15 residues long. Trimming cost V 2 bases and J 1 base, with 12 bases left between them. The DNA of the CDR3 is TGTGCCAGCAGCTTACCTACAGGGTCATCCTACGAGCAGTACTTC. Amino acids: CASSLPTGSSYEQYF.

The CDR3 protein is CATSRVRDLRDYTF. In nucleotides, the CDR3 is TGTGCCACCAGCAGGGTCCGGGATCTGAGGGACTACACCTTC. This chain joins TRBV15 and TRBJ1-2; D gene unclear. Germline V gives CDR1 LNHNV, CDR2 YYDKDF (reference sequence). The V gene lost 3 bases and the J gene lost 10 bases, with 18 bases spanning the gap. The CDR3 totals 14 residues.

The chain links TRBV30 to TRBJ2-1; 9 bases fit TRBD1. Germline V gene data show CDR1 as GTSNPN and CDR2 as SVGIG (reference sequence). The CDR3 contains 13 residues. The V and J ends lost 3 bases and 9 bases, in that order; junction bases with no gene match: 6. Here the CDR3 DNA reads TGTGCCTGGAGCGGGAGACAGGGGGGTGAGCAGTTCTTC. Translated, it gives CAWSGRQGGEQFF.